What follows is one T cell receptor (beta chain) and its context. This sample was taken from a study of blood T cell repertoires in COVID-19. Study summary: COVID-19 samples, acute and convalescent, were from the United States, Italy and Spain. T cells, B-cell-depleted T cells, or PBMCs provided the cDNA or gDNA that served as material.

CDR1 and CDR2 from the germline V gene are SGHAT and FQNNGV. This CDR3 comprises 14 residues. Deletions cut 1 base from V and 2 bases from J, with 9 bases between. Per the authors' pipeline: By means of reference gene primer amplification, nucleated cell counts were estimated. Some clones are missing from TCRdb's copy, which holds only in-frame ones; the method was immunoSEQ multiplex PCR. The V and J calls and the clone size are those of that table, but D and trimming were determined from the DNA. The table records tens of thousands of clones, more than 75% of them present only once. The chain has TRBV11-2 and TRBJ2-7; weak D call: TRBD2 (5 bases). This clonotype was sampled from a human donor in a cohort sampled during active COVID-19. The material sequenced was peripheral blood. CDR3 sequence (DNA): TGTGCCAGCAGCTTAGGGGCTAGCACCTACGAGCAGTACTTC. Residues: CASSLGASTYEQYF.